The rows below give T cell receptor beta chains drawn from one sample of a study of blood T cell repertoires in COVID-19. Sequencing used immunoSEQ multiplex PCR; TCRdb keeps in-frame clones, though not all of them. This table holds around 200,000 clones, 90% found once. The material sequenced was PBMCs or T cells enriched from blood (not recorded which). These receptors came from a man in his thirties or forties who had recovered from COVID-19. CDR3s include the opening cysteine and the closing phenylalanine or tryptophan. A D gene is named only where the DNA matches it firmly. Size is omitted from some rows. Given values are once, few, many or a class for expanded clones.

d_gene	abundance	v_gene	j_gene	CDR3nt	CDR3aa
TRBD2	few	TRBV11-2	TRBJ2-7	TGTGCCAGCAGCTTAGATACGGGGAGGGCCTACGAGCAGTACTTC	CASSLDTGRAYEQYF
TRBD1	NA	TRBV7-9	TRBJ1-1	TGTGCCAGCAGCTCAAGGACAGGGGGGAGAACTGAAGCTTTCTTT	CASSSRTGGRTEAFF
TRBD1	NA	TRBV27	TRBJ1-5	TGTGCCAGCAGTTTACTCGCGGGACAGCCCAATCAGCCCCAGCATTTT	CASSLLAGQPNQPQHF
NA	once	TRBV4-1	TRBJ2-1	TGCGCCAGCAGCCCCCCAGGCGGGGCCAATGAGCAGTTCTTC	CASSPPGGANEQFF
TRBD1	NA	TRBV30	TRBJ1-2	TGTGCCTGGAGTCCGGACAGGGGGCTCTATGGCTACACCTTC	CAWSPDRGLYGYTF
TRBD2	NA	TRBV19	TRBJ2-3	TGTGCCAGTAGTATCACTAGCGTTAGCACAGATACGCAGTATTTT	CASSITSVSTDTQYF
NA	NA	TRBV4-1	TRBJ1-6	TGCGCCAGCAGCCAAGTCCAGGGGCCACGCTTTAATTCACCCCTCCACTTT	CASSQVQGPRFNSPLHF
NA	NA	TRBV28	TRBJ2-7	TGTGCCAGCAGGGTAGAGGTGGGGCGTCCCTACGAGCAGTACTTC	CASRVEVGRPYEQYF
TRBD2	NA	TRBV11-2	TRBJ2-7	TGTGCCAGCATCCCGACTGCGGCGGGGGCCTACGAGCAGTACTTC	CASIPTAAGAYEQYF
NA	NA	TRBV5-1	TRBJ1-2	TGCGCCAGCAGCTTGGGACAGGACTATGGCTACACCTTC	CASSLGQDYGYTF
NA	NA	TRBV6-5	TRBJ1-5	TGTGCCAGCAGGTTGGGCCCAGCCCACCAACCCCAGCATTTT	CASRLGPAHQPQHF
NA	NA	TRBV9	TRBJ2-3	TGTGCCAGCAGTCAGGCTGACACCCAATTCACAGATACGCAGTATTTT	CASSQADTQFTDTQYF
TRBD2	NA	TRBV9	TRBJ2-1	TGTGCCAGCAGCGCACCGGGACTAGCGCCTAATGAGCAGTTCTTC	CASSAPGLAPNEQFF
TRBD1	once	TRBV4-1	TRBJ1-2	TGCGCCAGCAGCCAAGCCGACAGGGGGGCACACTATGGCTACACCTTC	CASSQADRGAHYGYTF
NA	NA	TRBV29-1	TRBJ2-1	TGCAGCGTTCTAGGGGGAGTCTACAATGAGCAGTTCTTC	CSVLGGVYNEQFF
NA	NA	TRBV11-3	TRBJ2-7	TGTGCCAGCAGCTTATCAGGGTACGGGTACGAGCAGTACTTC	CASSLSGYGYEQYF
NA	NA	TRBV2	TRBJ2-4	TGTGCCAGCAGTGTAGGGGCACTAGCCAAAAACATTCAGTACTTC	CASSVGALAKNIQYF
NA	few	TRBV19	TRBJ2-2	TGTGCCAGTAGTGGGCGGGACCTCAACACCGGGGAGCTGTTTTTT	CASSGRDLNTGELFF
NA	NA	TRBV10-2	TRBJ2-1	TGCGCCAGCAATAAAGGGGGTTGGGAGCAGTTCTTC	CASNKGGWEQFF
TRBD1	NA	TRBV6-5	TRBJ1-6	TGTGCCAGCAGAACAGGACAGGGTGGTTCACCCCTCCACTTT	CASRTGQGGSPLHF
TRBD1	NA	TRBV7-2	TRBJ1-5	TGTGCCAGCAGTCTTAAAACAGGGGATAGGCCCCAGCATTTT	CASSLKTGDRPQHF
TRBD1	NA	TRBV5-1	TRBJ2-7	TGCGCCAGCAGCTTGACAGACGGGACAGGCCTCACTGGGCAGTACTTC	CASSLTDGTGLTGQYF
NA	NA	TRBV9	TRBJ2-7	TGTGCCAGCAGCCCCCGGGCCTACGAGCAGTACTTC	CASSPRAYEQYF
TRBD2	NA	TRBV9	TRBJ2-4	TGTGCCAGCAGCGGAGCTCCCGGGAGACTAGCGGGAGAGGTGTGGGACAAAAACATTCAGTACTTC	CASSGAPGRLAGEVWDKNIQYF
NA	NA	TRBV29-1	TRBJ2-7	TGCAGCGCTAACACAGGCGGCTCCTACGAGCAGTACTTC	CSANTGGSYEQYF
TRBD1	NA	TRBV29-1	TRBJ1-2	TGCAGCGTAGCCGGACAGGGGGGTCGCTATGGCTACACCTTC	CSVAGQGGRYGYTF
NA	once	TRBV6-6	TRBJ2-7	TGTGCCAGCAGTTACTTCCCAGGGACTGAGGAGCAGTACTTC	CASSYFPGTEEQYF
TRBD1	NA	TRBV24-1	TRBJ1-2	TGTGCCACCAGTGATCGGACAGGGGGCGAGGGTGGCTACACCTTC	CATSDRTGGEGGYTF
NA	NA	TRBV28	TRBJ2-1	TGTGCCAGCAGTTTATTCCGTCGCACTAGCTCCTACAATGAGCAGTTCTTC	CASSLFRRTSSYNEQFF
NA	NA	TRBV21-1	TRBJ2-5	TGTGCCAGCAGCAAAAGGGCGGCGGGGGCCTACCAAGAGACCCAGTACTTC	CASSKRAAGAYQETQYF
TRBD2	NA	TRBV28	TRBJ2-2	TGTGCCAGCAGTTTCGGTCTTCGGTTTGACGGGAGGGTTTTTAACACCGGGGAGCTGTTTTTT	CASSFGLRFDGRVFNTGELFF
TRBD1	NA	TRBV4-2	TRBJ1-2	TGTGCCAGCAGCCAAGATCGGGACAGGGGGCCTTCGGGCTATGGCTACACCTTC	CASSQDRDRGPSGYGYTF
NA	NA	TRBV7-2	TRBJ1-1	TGTGCCAGCAGCCCCCCGGGTGTGAACACTGAAGCTTTCTTT	CASSPPGVNTEAFF
TRBD1	NA	TRBV5-4	TRBJ1-2	TGTGCCAGCAGCCCAACGCGCGGGACAGCTAACTATGGCTACACCTTC	CASSPTRGTANYGYTF
TRBD1	NA	TRBV6-5	TRBJ2-7	TGTGCCAGCAGTCGACAGGGGCCGGGTGGCTACGAGCAGTACTTC	CASSRQGPGGYEQYF
TRBD1	few	TRBV19	TRBJ1-2	TGTGCCAGTAGTATAGTGTTAGGGACAGCATCTAACTATGGCTACACCTTC	CASSIVLGTASNYGYTF
NA	NA	TRBV19	TRBJ1-1	TGTGCCAGTAGTATATGGACTGTCCCAGAAGCTTTCTTT	CASSIWTVPEAFF
TRBD1	NA	TRBV13	TRBJ2-7	TGTGCCAGCAGCTTAGGGTCCGGGACAGGGGGCTACGAGCAGTACTTC	CASSLGSGTGGYEQYF
TRBD1	NA	TRBV9	TRBJ2-6	TGTGCCAGCAGCGCCGGACAGGGTAGCTCTGGGGCCAACGTCCTGACTTTC	CASSAGQGSSGANVLTF
TRBD2	once	TRBV4-1	TRBJ2-5	TGCGCCAGCAGCCAAGGTCCACCGGGACTACCGCCAGAGACCCAGTACTTC	CASSQGPPGLPPETQYF
NA	NA	TRBV7-7	TRBJ2-7	TGTGCCAGCCTGACGGTAATAAAGACAGGTACCTACGAGCAGTACTTC	CASLTVIKTGTYEQYF
NA	NA	TRBV11-2	TRBJ1-2	TGTGCCAGCAGCCCGGGCAGGGAAGGAGGCTACACCTTC	CASSPGREGGYTF
NA	once	TRBV19	TRBJ2-1	TGTGCCAGTAGTCCACACGACAGGACCCGCTCCTACAATGAGCAGTTCTTC	CASSPHDRTRSYNEQFF
NA	NA	TRBV12-3/TRBV12-4	TRBJ2-2	TGTGCCAGCAAACTCTACAGCACCGGGGAGCTGTTTTTT	CASKLYSTGELFF
NA	NA	TRBV5-1	TRBJ1-6	TGCGCCAGCAGGCGTAAACAGGGAAGCTCCTATAATTCACCCCTCCACTTT	CASRRKQGSSYNSPLHF
NA	NA	TRBV5-6	TRBJ1-4	TGTGCCAGCAGCTTGGACAGCCCAACTAATGAAAAACTGTTTTTT	CASSLDSPTNEKLFF
TRBD2	few	TRBV6-2/TRBV6-3	TRBJ2-7	TGTGCCAGCAGTTACCCACTAGCGGGAGTTTACGAGCAGTACTTC	CASSYPLAGVYEQYF
NA	NA	TRBV7-9	TRBJ1-3	TGTGCCAGCAGCTCCCCCGCGGACAGAGGAAACACCATATATTTT	CASSSPADRGNTIYF
NA	NA	TRBV28	TRBJ1-1	TGTGCCAGCATCCCGGGGATCGTGAACACTGAAGCTTTCTTT	CASIPGIVNTEAFF
TRBD2	once	TRBV9	TRBJ2-5	TGTGCCAGCAGCGAATTAGCGGGAGGGGATCAAGAGACCCAGTACTTC	CASSELAGGDQETQYF
NA	NA	TRBV6-1	TRBJ2-2	TGTGCCAGCAGTGAATTCAACAGGGTCTACACCGGGGAGCTGTTTTTT	CASSEFNRVYTGELFF
NA	NA	TRBV3-1/TRBV3-2	TRBJ1-2	TGTGCCAGCAGCCAGTGGCAGGCAACTAACTATGGCTACACCTTC	CASSQWQATNYGYTF
NA	NA	TRBV10-2	TRBJ2-2	TGCGCCAGCAGTGGGGGGGGCCGGGGTACCGGGGAGCTGTTTTTT	CASSGGGRGTGELFF